Given below is one T cell receptor (beta chain) in context. No antigen is known for it. This specimen belongs to a study of shared clonotypes between healthy human individuals. Study outcomes and limitations: Sampling covered nothing but blood. Tissue TCR repertoires likely differ from those found in blood. Naive subsets generally exceeded memory subsets in estimated richness.

The method was immunoSEQ multiplex PCR; TCRdb's version includes in-frame clones alone and lacks a portion of them. The repertoire includes some 1,400,000 clones, roughly 96% of them detected once, and roughly 1.2% sits in the top ten. V dropped 4 bases and J dropped 6 bases, with 9 bases sitting between them. This CDR3 contains 13 residues. Germline V lookup: CDR1 SNHLY, CDR2 FYNNEI. This chain uses TRBV2 with TRBJ2-2; no clear D. The sample consisted of naive CD4+ T cells sorted from blood. The subset was: CD45RA+ positively selected. The TCR originated in a man younger than 45 in good health. CDR3 region: CASSVRVPGELFF. The CDR3 coding sequence is TGTGCCAGCAGTGTAAGAGTTCCCGGGGAGCTGTTTTTT.